These T cell receptor beta chains were read from a single sample in a study of T-cell reconstitution after alpha-beta-depleted transplantation in children. MiXCR, run by TCRdb on the PCR reads, gives a single entry per CDR3 protein. The sample carries roughly 350,000 distinct CDR3 sequences, around a tenth recorded once. The sequences come from PBMCs from the stem cell graft donor, collected from the stem cell graft. The source is a human donor who donated a stem cell graft to a child with acute lymphoblastic leukemia. Each CDR3 is given with its conserved first and last residue. Fields, in order: CDR3 length, V gene, J gene, clone size, D gene, CDR3 protein, CDR3 DNA. D genes are given only for firm matches. The listing skips clone size in some rows; elsewhere it reads once, few, many or a size class.

len: 15; v_gene: TRBV20-1; j_gene: TRBJ2-1; abundance: -; d_gene: TRBD2; CDR3aa: CSARPYGRAINEQFF; CDR3nt: TGCAGTGCTAGACCCTACGGGAGGGCCATAAATGAGCAGTTCTTC
len: 16; v_gene: TRBV21-1; j_gene: TRBJ2-7; abundance: many; d_gene: -; CDR3aa: CASSTGEWGVPYEQYF; CDR3nt: TGTGCCAGCAGCACCGGGGAGTGGGGAGTACCCTACGAGCAGTACTTC
len: 12; v_gene: TRBV20-1; j_gene: TRBJ2-7; abundance: many; d_gene: -; CDR3aa: CSARDGVYEQYF; CDR3nt: TGCAGTGCTAGAGACGGAGTTTACGAGCAGTACTTC
len: 13; v_gene: TRBV7-3; j_gene: TRBJ1-3; abundance: -; d_gene: -; CDR3aa: CASSLVPGNTIYF; CDR3nt: TGTGCCAGCAGCCTCGTGCCGGGAAACACCATATATTTT
len: 11; v_gene: TRBV27; j_gene: TRBJ1-2; abundance: few; d_gene: -; CDR3aa: CASSGSYGYTF; CDR3nt: TGTGCCAGCAGTGGTTCCTATGGCTACACCTTC
len: 15; v_gene: TRBV4-3; j_gene: TRBJ1-6; abundance: -; d_gene: -; CDR3aa: CASSQDFGSTSPLHF; CDR3nt: TGCGCCAGCAGCCAAGACTTTGGGTCCACTTCACCCCTCCACTTT
len: 15; v_gene: TRBV4-3; j_gene: TRBJ1-2; abundance: -; d_gene: TRBD1; CDR3aa: CASSQVQGALGGDTF; CDR3nt: TGCGCCAGCAGCCAAGTACAGGGGGCTCTTGGAGGCGACACCTTC
len: 16; v_gene: TRBV4-3; j_gene: TRBJ2-3; abundance: few; d_gene: -; CDR3aa: CASSQDWEDYTDTQYF; CDR3nt: TGCGCCAGCAGCCAAGATTGGGAGGACTACACAGATACGCAGTATTTT
len: 15; v_gene: TRBV5-5; j_gene: TRBJ2-2; abundance: many; d_gene: TRBD1; CDR3aa: CASSQRTGPTGELFF; CDR3nt: TGTGCCAGCAGCCAACGGACAGGCCCCACCGGGGAGCTGTTTTTT
len: 14; v_gene: TRBV12-3/TRBV12-4; j_gene: TRBJ2-1; abundance: few; d_gene: -; CDR3aa: CASTQGKRDNEQFF; CDR3nt: TGTGCCAGCACCCAGGGGAAGAGGGACAATGAGCAGTTCTTC
len: 15; v_gene: TRBV7-2; j_gene: TRBJ1-1; abundance: many; d_gene: -; CDR3aa: CASSFSGTANTEAFF; CDR3nt: TGTGCCAGCAGCTTTTCAGGGACGGCGAACACTGAAGCTTTCTTT
len: 16; v_gene: TRBV5-1; j_gene: TRBJ2-5; abundance: many; d_gene: TRBD2; CDR3aa: CASSLALAGVLETQYF; CDR3nt: TGCGCCAGCAGCTTGGCACTAGCGGGAGTGCTGGAGACCCAGTACTTC
len: 11; v_gene: TRBV5-6; j_gene: TRBJ2-5; abundance: few; d_gene: TRBD2; CDR3aa: CASSLGTSSYF; CDR3nt: TGTGCCAGCAGCCTAGGGACTAGCTCGTACTTC
len: 15; v_gene: TRBV27; j_gene: TRBJ1-2; abundance: few; d_gene: -; CDR3aa: CASPPKPGPGYGYTF; CDR3nt: TGTGCCAGCCCCCCCAAGCCGGGCCCAGGCTATGGCTACACCTTC
len: 13; v_gene: TRBV6-2/TRBV6-3; j_gene: TRBJ2-2; abundance: -; d_gene: -; CDR3aa: CASSYSTVGELFF; CDR3nt: TGTGCCAGCAGTTACTCCACAGTTGGGGAGCTGTTTTTT
len: 16; v_gene: TRBV7-2; j_gene: TRBJ1-5; abundance: few; d_gene: -; CDR3aa: CASSPRAGAFYQPQHF; CDR3nt: TGTGCCAGCAGCCCCAGGGCAGGGGCCTTTTATCAGCCCCAGCATTTT
len: 16; v_gene: TRBV19; j_gene: TRBJ2-3; abundance: -; d_gene: -; CDR3aa: CASSETSPEAPDTQYF; CDR3nt: TGTGCCAGTAGCGAAACTAGTCCCGAAGCGCCAGATACGCAGTATTTT
len: 15; v_gene: TRBV9; j_gene: TRBJ2-1; abundance: few; d_gene: -; CDR3aa: CASSLSTRLYNEQFF; CDR3nt: TGTGCCAGCAGCCTTAGCACTCGCCTCTACAATGAGCAGTTCTTC
len: 16; v_gene: TRBV10-3; j_gene: TRBJ1-3; abundance: few; d_gene: TRBD1; CDR3aa: CAISESTGTSGNTIYF; CDR3nt: TGTGCCATCAGTGAGTCGACAGGGACTTCTGGAAACACCATATATTTT
len: 16; v_gene: TRBV20-1; j_gene: TRBJ2-5; abundance: -; d_gene: -; CDR3aa: CSARDPWDLSRETQYF; CDR3nt: TGCAGTGCTAGAGATCCCTGGGACCTCTCTAGGGAGACCCAGTACTTC
len: 15; v_gene: TRBV28; j_gene: TRBJ2-1; abundance: -; d_gene: -; CDR3aa: CASRPGNELHNEQFF; CDR3nt: TGTGCCAGCAGACCTGGGAATGAGCTACACAATGAGCAGTTCTTC
len: 15; v_gene: TRBV5-1; j_gene: TRBJ1-1; abundance: few; d_gene: -; CDR3aa: CASSLGWVMDTEAFF; CDR3nt: TGCGCCAGCAGCTTGGGGTGGGTCATGGACACTGAAGCTTTCTTT
len: 13; v_gene: TRBV5-6; j_gene: TRBJ2-1; abundance: many; d_gene: -; CDR3aa: CASTSRTRAEQFF; CDR3nt: TGTGCCAGCACCTCGAGGACCCGGGCCGAGCAGTTCTTC
len: 15; v_gene: TRBV20-1; j_gene: TRBJ2-5; abundance: many; d_gene: TRBD2; CDR3aa: CSARVGASGQETQYF; CDR3nt: TGCAGTGCTAGAGTGGGAGCTAGCGGCCAAGAGACCCAGTACTTC
len: 13; v_gene: TRBV5-1; j_gene: TRBJ1-1; abundance: -; d_gene: -; CDR3aa: CAAKVPRDTEAFF; CDR3nt: TGCGCCGCTAAGGTCCCGCGGGACACTGAAGCTTTCTTT
len: 15; v_gene: TRBV5-6; j_gene: TRBJ1-5; abundance: few; d_gene: TRBD1; CDR3aa: CASSPGTGGFAPQHF; CDR3nt: TGTGCCAGCAGCCCTGGGACAGGGGGCTTTGCGCCCCAGCATTTT
len: 14; v_gene: TRBV7-2; j_gene: TRBJ2-1; abundance: many; d_gene: TRBD2; CDR3aa: CASRNGLAGGEQFF; CDR3nt: TGTGCCAGCAGGAACGGGCTAGCGGGAGGTGAGCAGTTCTTC
len: 14; v_gene: TRBV12-3/TRBV12-4; j_gene: TRBJ2-5; abundance: few; d_gene: -; CDR3aa: CASSFWSGQETQYF; CDR3nt: TGTGCCAGCAGTTTTTGGAGCGGCCAAGAGACCCAGTACTTC
len: 15; v_gene: TRBV7-9; j_gene: TRBJ2-5; abundance: -; d_gene: TRBD1; CDR3aa: CASSSLWTGQETQYF; CDR3nt: TGTGCCAGCAGTTCCCTCTGGACAGGGCAAGAGACCCAGTACTTC
len: 18; v_gene: TRBV6-1; j_gene: TRBJ2-1; abundance: few; d_gene: TRBD2; CDR3aa: CASSPLAGNSPSYNEQFF; CDR3nt: TGTGCCAGCAGCCCCTTAGCGGGAAATTCCCCCTCCTACAATGAGCAGTTCTTC
len: 14; v_gene: TRBV20-1; j_gene: TRBJ1-2; abundance: -; d_gene: -; CDR3aa: CSAREETVLGGYTF; CDR3nt: TGCAGTGCTAGAGAGGAGACAGTTTTAGGCGGCTACACCTTC
len: 17; v_gene: TRBV5-1; j_gene: TRBJ2-6; abundance: -; d_gene: -; CDR3aa: CASSSSTGRSGANVLTF; CDR3nt: TGCGCCAGCAGCTCTTCGACAGGGAGGTCTGGGGCCAACGTCCTGACTTTC
len: 14; v_gene: TRBV28; j_gene: TRBJ2-1; abundance: many; d_gene: -; CDR3aa: CEHTQRSSYNEQFF; CDR3nt: TGTGAACATACTCAACGGAGCTCCTACAATGAGCAGTTCTTC
len: 12; v_gene: TRBV5-1; j_gene: TRBJ1-2; abundance: few; d_gene: -; CDR3aa: CASSTGQNGYTF; CDR3nt: TGCGCCAGCAGCACGGGACAAAATGGCTACACCTTC
len: 15; v_gene: TRBV30; j_gene: TRBJ1-1; abundance: few; d_gene: -; CDR3aa: CAWSVLGGWETEAFF; CDR3nt: TGTGCCTGGAGTGTGTTAGGGGGATGGGAGACTGAAGCTTTCTTT
len: 15; v_gene: TRBV7-8; j_gene: TRBJ2-7; abundance: many; d_gene: TRBD2; CDR3aa: CASSLHSGPSYEQYF; CDR3nt: TGTGCCAGCAGCCTACATAGCGGGCCATCCTACGAGCAGTACTTC
len: 15; v_gene: TRBV7-2; j_gene: TRBJ2-1; abundance: few; d_gene: TRBD1; CDR3aa: CASSHDRGDYNEQFF; CDR3nt: TGTGCCAGCAGCCACGACAGGGGGGACTACAATGAGCAGTTCTTC
len: 18; v_gene: TRBV14; j_gene: TRBJ2-7; abundance: -; d_gene: -; CDR3aa: CASSQRNTSFAVSYEQYF; CDR3nt: TGTGCCAGCAGCCAAAGGAATACTAGCTTCGCCGTCTCCTACGAGCAGTACTTC
len: 15; v_gene: TRBV7-6; j_gene: TRBJ2-1; abundance: few; d_gene: -; CDR3aa: CASSLEGENYNEQFF; CDR3nt: TGTGCCAGCAGCTTAGAGGGGGAGAACTACAATGAGCAGTTCTTC
len: 14; v_gene: TRBV6-2/TRBV6-3; j_gene: TRBJ2-1; abundance: -; d_gene: -; CDR3aa: CASSYWPTGSEQFF; CDR3nt: TGTGCCAGCAGTTACTGGCCCACCGGGAGTGAGCAGTTCTTC
len: 12; v_gene: TRBV29-1; j_gene: TRBJ2-2; abundance: -; d_gene: TRBD2; CDR3aa: CSVAAGAGELFF; CDR3nt: TGCAGCGTTGCAGCGGGGGCCGGGGAGCTGTTTTTT
len: 10; v_gene: TRBV29-1; j_gene: TRBJ2-1; abundance: -; d_gene: -; CDR3aa: CSVATREQFF; CDR3nt: TGCAGCGTAGCTACCAGAGAGCAGTTCTTC